The clone carrying this TCR beta chain was observed at least ten times. Its specificity is unknown. This entry comes from a study of neurological immune-mediated disorders. Across the study: Of the multiple sclerosis patients, 34 in total, roughly 30 were relapsing-remitting and 3 were secondary progressive.

CDR1 and CDR2 from the germline V gene are MNHEY and SVGAGI. The CDR3 length is 15 residues. Germline trimming cut 6 bases from V and 4 bases from J; bases unmatched to any gene: 4. General study findings and limits: CDR3 amino acid sequences found in expanded clones were never shared across subjects, suggesting private repertoires in all groups.

The authors produced cDNA by 5'RACE using 10-nucleotide random UMIs. From 15-18 subjects, each sequencing run yielded over 190 million TCR-beta sequences. In TCRdb, the 5' RACE reads were re-called with MiXCR into one record per CDR3 protein. The sample holds some 60,000 distinct CDR3 sequences; roughly 2.5% are singletons and the top ten take approximately 3%. The TCR comes from a man aged 45 to 65 with multiple sclerosis. Sequences were obtained from PBMCs. The V and J genes are TRBV6-5 and TRBJ2-1, with 12 bases fitting TRBD2. The CDR3 bases are TGTGCCAGCAGCCCGACTAGCGGGAGATACAATGAGCAGTTCTTC. Translation: CASSPTSGRYNEQFF.